This T cell receptor beta chain was captured in a study of blood T cell repertoires in COVID-19. This study enrolled people aged about 18 to 90 from about two dozen US geographic areas. Cohort assignment relied on participant-reported clinical history. The repertoire was sequenced with immunoSEQ multiplex PCR; TCRdb's copy has only in-frame clones and lacks some. The sample consists of some 290,000 clones, approximately 90% of them appearing once. Sample: PBMCs or T cells enriched from blood (not recorded which). The source is a woman aged 40 to 50 with acute COVID-19.

The CDR3 DNA reads as TGTGCCACCAGTGATTTCACAGGGTCGTACACCGGGGAGCTGTTTTTT. Amino acids: CATSDFTGSYTGELFF. This chain joins TRBV24-1 and TRBJ2-2; maybe TRBD1 (6 bases). V gave up 1 base and J gave up 3 bases, with 11 bases separating them. This CDR3 is 16 amino acids long. Germline-derived CDR1 and CDR2 are KGHDR and SFDVKD.